The 15 T cell receptor beta chains given below trace back to one sample, sequenced in a study of identical twins. Via MiXCR, TCRdb re-called the 5' RACE reads, giving one row per CDR3 protein. Among 350,000 to 450,000 distinct CDR3 sequences listed, 18% were seen once. Sequences were obtained from naive T cells sorted from blood. The origin of the receptors is a man between 50 and 59 years old in good health.

The gene calls are TRBV28 and TRBJ1-2; 10 bases line up with TRBD1. Trimming removed 5 bases from V and 8 bases from J; junction bases left unmatched: 11. The germline V gene encodes CDR1 MDHEN and CDR2 SYDVKM. The CDR3 extends over 15 amino acids. The CDR3 loop reads CASSPRTGGFRGYTF. The CDR3 DNA reads as TGTGCCAGCAGTCCCCGGACAGGGGGGTTTCGCGGCTACACCTTC.

The chain is built from TRBV6-1 and TRBJ2-2; 8 nucleotides match TRBD1. From germline, CDR1 is MNHNS and CDR2 SASEGT. After removal of 6 bases from V and 2 bases from J, the junction contained 11 bases not matched to a gene. CDR3 length: 17 amino acids. CDR3 coding DNA: TGTGCCAGCAGCCACGGGCCGGGACAGGCCAACACCGGGGAGCTGTTTTTT. Residues: CASSHGPGQANTGELFF.

This clonotype was recorded many times. The gene calls are TRBV15 and TRBJ2-4; 9 positions match TRBD1. The length of the CDR3 is 18 residues. Losses at the gene ends were 0 bases for V and 0 bases for J; bases not matched to a gene: 6. Germline V lookup: CDR1 LNHNV, CDR2 YYDKDF (reference sequence). For the CDR3, the DNA is TGTGCCACCAGCAGAGATTACGGACAGGGGTTAGCCAAAAACATTCAGTACTTC. As protein: CATSRDYGQGLAKNIQYF.

The chain carries TRBV29-1 and TRBJ2-7; 9 nucleotides line up with TRBD1. Trimming took 4 bases from V and 2 from J; bases not matched to a gene: 9. The CDR3 is 15 residues long. CDR1 is SQVTM, CDR2 ANQGSEA, per germline. The CDR3 loop is CSVGDTGDRAYEQYF. The CDR3 region has the DNA TGCAGCGTTGGGGATACCGGGGACAGGGCCTACGAGCAGTACTTC.

This clonotype has a count of ten or more. The rearrangement links TRBV7-8 to TRBJ2-7, with a tentative D call TRBD2 (6 bases). Germline-derived CDR1 and CDR2 are SGHVS and FQNEAQ. This CDR3 is built from 15 residues. Trimming cost V 1 base and J 0 bases, with 10 bases left between them. The CDR3 here is CASSLGVSGSYEQYF. The DNA of the CDR3 is TGTGCCAGCAGCTTAGGGGTTAGCGGCTCCTACGAGCAGTACTTC.

The chain joins TRBV2 to TRBJ2-1; 11 nucleotides match TRBD2. Germline CDR1 reads SNHLY; CDR2 reads FYNNEI. The ends lost 6 bases at V and 9 bases at J; junction bases unmatched: 7. The CDR3 totals 14 residues. The CDR3 here is CASSSSGGAFEQFF. CDR3 bases: TGTGCCAGCAGCAGTAGCGGGGGGGCCTTTGAGCAGTTCTTC.

This clonotype was observed a handful of times. Here the CDR3 DNA reads TGCGCCAGCAGCTTGGCGCGGGGTACTGGCTACACCTTC. As protein: CASSLARGTGYTF. The rearrangement uses TRBV5-1 and TRBJ1-2; D unresolved. The V gene lost 0 bases and the J gene lost 7 bases, with 10 bases spanning the gap. Germline CDR1 and CDR2: SGHRS and YFSETQ. This CDR3 has 13 amino acids.

This clonotype was observed a handful of times. The J gene is TRBJ2-4, the V gene TRBV5-1; TRBD1 matches 8 bases. Germline assignment: CDR1 SGHRS and CDR2 YFSETQ. Losses at the gene ends were 0 bases for V and 7 bases for J; bases not matched to a gene: 6. The CDR3 is 15 residues long. CDR3 DNA sequence: TGCGCCAGCAGCTTGGCAGGGGGCCAGAGGAACATTCAGTACTTC. Amino acids: CASSLAGGQRNIQYF.

Details on this clonotype: With a much larger clone just one base away, this may be a read error. The chain joins TRBV20-1 to TRBJ2-7; 11 bases are shared with TRBD1. Per the germline V gene, CDR1 is DFQATT and CDR2 is SNEGSKA (reference sequence). V lost 7 bases and J lost 6; bases outside the gene matches: 8. The CDR3 is made up of 13 amino acids. Here the CDR3 reads CSVPGQGGREQYF. CDR3 in DNA: TGCAGTGTTCCGGGACAGGGGGGCCGCGAGCAGTACTTC.

This clonotype came up many times. CDR3 residues: CASSPPGTGTSFSTDTQYF. CDR3 bases: TGCGCCAGCAGCCCGCCCGGGACGGGGACGTCTTTCTCCACAGATACGCAGTATTTT. The chain employs TRBV5-1 and TRBJ2-3; perhaps D is TRBD1 or TRBD2 (5 bases each). The germline CDR1 and CDR2 sequences are SGHRS and YFSETQ. V was pared by 4 bases and J by 2 bases, with 26 bases between. This CDR3 has 19 amino acids.

This clonotype has only a few counts. This chain links TRBV20-1 with TRBJ1-6; D ambiguous. This CDR3 is built from 14 residues. Between the trimmed V and J ends, which lost 3 bases and 6 bases, there was a span of 12 bases. Germline CDR1 is DFQATT and CDR2 is SNEGSKA (reference sequence). The CDR3 protein is CSASKASSNSPLHF. CDR3 bases: TGCAGTGCTAGCAAGGCGAGTTCTAATTCACCCCTCCACTTT.

This chain joins TRBV29-1 and TRBJ1-2; TRBD1 agrees at 7 bases. Germline assignment: CDR1 SQVTM and CDR2 ANQGSEA. The V gene end was trimmed by 5 bases and the J gene end by 4 bases; junction bases not matched to a gene: 7. This CDR3 is built from 13 residues. The chain's CDR3 is CSVLGQSFYGYTF. The CDR3, as DNA: TGCAGCGTTCTGGGACAGAGTTTCTATGGCTACACCTTC.

V is TRBV20-1 and J is TRBJ2-2; 7 bases fit TRBD1. V lost 6 bases to trimming and J lost 4 bases; unmatched junction nucleotides: 8. The CDR3 runs 14 residues. In germline, CDR1 is DFQATT, CDR2 SNEGSKA (reference sequence). The chain's CDR3 is CSAIPGQSTGELFF. The CDR3 coding sequence is TGCAGTGCCATACCGGGACAGTCCACCGGGGAGCTGTTTTTT.

In this sample, this clonotype turned up a few times. The V gene is TRBV7-3, the J gene TRBJ1-1, with D uncertain. The CDR3 is made up of 15 amino acids. Deletions cut 0 bases from V and 1 base from J, with 9 bases between. CDR1 and CDR2 (germline): SGHTA, FQGTGA. CDR3 in DNA: TGTGCCAGCAGCTTAACGGGAGCTCGGAACACTGAAGCTTTCTTT. Its translation: CASSLTGARNTEAFF.

This clonotype showed up just a few times. The chain links TRBV20-1 to TRBJ1-5, with 9 bases aligning to TRBD1. Germline CDR1 and CDR2: DFQATT and SNEGSKA (reference sequence). Trimming took 0 bases from V and 4 from J; bases not matched to a gene: 13. This CDR3 is 18 amino acids long. As DNA, the CDR3 is TGCAGTGCTAGAGACCGGACAGGGGACGGGTTAGGAAATCAGCCCCAGCATTTT. This encodes CSARDRTGDGLGNQPQHF.